The TCR beta chain under discussion was sequenced for a study of vaccination effects on CD4 cells after COVID-19. Worth noting for this clone: Its antigen is still unknown.

Study outcomes and limitations: Few convalescent patients and no early post-infection timepoints were included in the study.

Germline V gene lookup returns CDR1 KGHSH and CDR2 LQKENI. The length of the CDR3 is 12 residues. Between the trimmed V and J ends, which lost 6 bases and 1 base, there was a span of 5 bases. The method was immunoSEQ multiplex PCR; TCRdb's version includes in-frame clones alone and lacks a portion of them. The sample contains some 14,000 clones, over 65% of which appear only once. Viral peptide pool expansion of antigen-specific CD4+ T cells preceded sequencing in the ViraFEST assay. Subsequent to ten to eleven days of culture, CD4+ T cells were isolated. This sequence was found in a human donor who received a COVID-19 vaccine. The material sequenced was CD4+ T cells from PBMCs cultured with HCoV-229E spike peptides, taken before COVID-19 vaccination. The chain carries TRBV18 and TRBJ2-3, with D hard to call. The CDR3 nucleotides are TGTGCCAGCTCCTCTGGCACAGATACGCAGTATTTT. Translation: CASSSGTDTQYF.